The clone carrying this T cell receptor beta chain was counted only a few times. The antigen is undetermined. This entry belongs to a study of CD8+ T cells in alopecia areata. Study in general: Tofacitinib ran 6 to 18 months, followed by 6 months off drug.

RNA was isolated and reverse transcribed to cDNA, the sequencing template. TCRdb keeps only in-frame clones here, not all; method: immunoSEQ multiplex PCR. Of under 150,000 clones listed, about 50% are singletons. CDR1 is MNHEY, CDR2 SVGAGI, per germline. CDR3 length equals 14 residues. Trimming cost V 5 bases and J 0 bases, with 11 bases left between them. Treatment indicated: oral pan-JAK inhibitor, 5-10 mg twice daily. Study results and limitations: Throughout tofacitinib, many expanded lesional clones continued to persist in scalp and blood.

The J gene is TRBJ2-7, the V gene TRBV6-5; D may be TRBD2 (6 bases). The receptor comes from a human donor with alopecia areata. This material consisted of CD4+ T cells sorted from blood, taken at week 4, from a patient treated with tofacitinib. CDR3 in amino acids: CASSTTGDSYEQYF. The CDR3 nucleotides are TGTGCCAGCAGTACTACGGGGGACTCCTACGAGCAGTACTTC.